The clone carrying this T cell receptor beta chain was detected many times. Its antigen is undetermined. MiXCR was run by TCRdb on the RACE reads, yielding one entry per CDR3 protein. The table records tens of thousands of distinct CDR3 sequences, under 12% of them present only once. Trimming took 5 bases from V and 7 from J; bases not matched to a gene: 2. The CDR3 spans 13 residues. This entry comes from a study of human T cells and chemical hapten exposure. Study summary: Sensitization used 2% DPC on approximately 2 cm by approximately 2 cm upper inner arm skin. Study results and limitations: Expanded TCRs produced significantly more large CDR3 similarity clusters than controls did.

Time point indicated: pre-sensitization, week 0. The treatment: therapeutic diphenylcyclopropenone sensitization with weekly scalp DPC. Blood was drawn before each patch test was applied. Every donor had alopecia and was 18 to 70 years old; all were suitable for DPC. The origin of this receptor is a young man with alopecia areata. Some clones in this sample may be carry-over from other donors' samples. The source material was whole blood, sampled in connection with sensitization to the hapten diphenylcyclopropenone (DPC). V and J are TRBV12-3 or TRBV12-4 and TRBJ2-4; 10 bases agree with TRBD2. CDR3 loop: CASSPSGSNIQYF. CDR3 nucleotides: TGTGCCAGCAGTCCTAGCGGGAGTAACATTCAGTACTTC.